This T cell receptor (beta chain) was profiled in a study of blood T cell repertoires in COVID-19. As for the study in general: Acute and convalescent COVID-19 specimens originated in the United States, Italy and Spain.

There are 15 residues in the CDR3. Germline loops: CDR1 LGHNA, CDR2 YSLEER. V was clipped by 4 bases and J by 5 bases, with 14 bases between them. Data came from immunoSEQ multiplex PCR; TCRdb stores just in-frame clones and leaves some out. The table shows fewer than 200,000 clones, with about 86% occurring only once. This clonotype was obtained from a man between 65 and 85 years old with active or convalescent COVID-19. This sequence joins TRBV4-3 and TRBJ2-2; D possibly corresponds to TRBD2 (6 bases). The material sequenced was peripheral blood. CDR3: CASSPDAGRTGELFF. The CDR3, as DNA: TGCGCCAGCAGCCCTGACGCGGGGCGAACCGGGGAGCTGTTTTTT.